The present T cell receptor beta chain was sequenced within a study of T cell responses to AZD1222 COVID-19 vaccine. General observations from the study: Clonal diversity was possibly underestimated, and the donors were mostly white British, with more females. Vaccine-related CD4 TCRs covered spike, predominating at 160-218 and 743-854.

Sequencing was performed with immunoSEQ multiplex PCR; in TCRdb, only in-frame clones are kept and a portion is missing. The repertoire holds 100,000 to 150,000 clones, more than 85% seen once, with 1.5% to 2% in the top ten. The CDR3 consists of 15 residues. CDR1 and CDR2 from the germline V gene are SGHNT and YYREEE (reference sequence). Trimming removed 7 bases at V and 2 bases at J, with 15 bases between. Concerning this clone itself: What it binds is unknown.

The sequence came from an adult who received the AZD1222 COVID-19 vaccine. J is TRBJ2-2 and V is TRBV5-4; no clear D. The material was peripheral blood, obtained 28 days after the second AZD1222 dose. CDR3 loop: CASRKTGANTGELFF. The CDR3 DNA follows: TGTGCCAGCCGGAAGACCGGAGCCAACACCGGGGAGCTGTTTTTT.